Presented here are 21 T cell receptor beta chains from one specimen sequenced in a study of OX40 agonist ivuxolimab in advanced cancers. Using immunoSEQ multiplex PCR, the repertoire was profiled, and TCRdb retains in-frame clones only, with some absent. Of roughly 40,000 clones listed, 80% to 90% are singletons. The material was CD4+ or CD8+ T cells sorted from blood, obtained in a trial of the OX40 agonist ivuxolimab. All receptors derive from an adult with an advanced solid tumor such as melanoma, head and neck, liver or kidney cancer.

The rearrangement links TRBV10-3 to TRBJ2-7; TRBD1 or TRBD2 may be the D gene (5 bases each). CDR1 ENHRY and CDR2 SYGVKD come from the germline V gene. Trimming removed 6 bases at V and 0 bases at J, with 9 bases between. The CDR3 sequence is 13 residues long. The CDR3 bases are TGTGCCATCAGGGGACGGAGCTCCTACGAGCAGTACTTC. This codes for CAIRGRSSYEQYF.

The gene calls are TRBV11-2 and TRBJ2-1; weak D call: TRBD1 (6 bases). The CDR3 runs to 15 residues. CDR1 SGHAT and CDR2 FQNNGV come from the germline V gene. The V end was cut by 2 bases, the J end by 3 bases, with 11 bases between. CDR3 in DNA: TGTGCCAGCAGCTTATCCCCAGGGGTCTACAATGAGCAGTTCTTC. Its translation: CASSLSPGVYNEQFF.

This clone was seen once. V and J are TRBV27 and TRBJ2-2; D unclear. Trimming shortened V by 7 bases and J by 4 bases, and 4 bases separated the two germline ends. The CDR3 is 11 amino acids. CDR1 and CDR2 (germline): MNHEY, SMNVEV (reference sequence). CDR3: CASTSTGELFF. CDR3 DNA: TGTGCCAGCACCAGCACCGGGGAGCTGTTTTTT.

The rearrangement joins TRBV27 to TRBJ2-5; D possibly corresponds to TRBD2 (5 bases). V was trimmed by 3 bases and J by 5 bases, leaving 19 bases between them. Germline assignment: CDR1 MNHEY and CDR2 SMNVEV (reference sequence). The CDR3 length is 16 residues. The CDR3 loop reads CASSFLPKRGRETQYF. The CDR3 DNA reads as TGTGCCAGCAGTTTCCTACCCAAGCGCGGGCGGGAGACCCAGTACTTC.

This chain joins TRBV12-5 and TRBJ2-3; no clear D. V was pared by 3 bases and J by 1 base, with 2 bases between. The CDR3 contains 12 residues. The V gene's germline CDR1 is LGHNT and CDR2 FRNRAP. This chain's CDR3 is CASGFGTDTQYF. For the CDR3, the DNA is TGTGCTAGTGGTTTCGGCACAGATACGCAGTATTTT.

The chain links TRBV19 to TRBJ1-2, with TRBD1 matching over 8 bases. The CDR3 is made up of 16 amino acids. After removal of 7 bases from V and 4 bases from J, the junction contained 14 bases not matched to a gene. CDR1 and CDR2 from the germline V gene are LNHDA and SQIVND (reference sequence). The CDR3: CASTKDGQGPLYGYTF. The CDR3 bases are TGTGCCAGTACCAAGGACGGACAGGGACCTCTCTATGGCTACACCTTC.

This chain's CDR3 is CASSHGRGIGDTEAFF. The CDR3, as DNA: TGTGCCAGCAGCCATGGCCGGGGGATTGGGGACACTGAAGCTTTCTTT. J is TRBJ1-1 and V is TRBV5-5, with a weak D call TRBD1 (5 bases). Germline assignment: CDR1 SGHKS and CDR2 YYEKEE (reference sequence). V lost 4 bases to trimming and J lost 3 bases, with 19 bases between them. The CDR3 contains 16 residues.

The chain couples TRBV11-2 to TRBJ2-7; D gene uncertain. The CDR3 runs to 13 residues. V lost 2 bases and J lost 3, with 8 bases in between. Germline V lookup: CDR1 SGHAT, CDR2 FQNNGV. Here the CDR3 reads CASSLLGDYEQYF. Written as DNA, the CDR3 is TGTGCCAGCAGCTTACTCGGAGACTACGAGCAGTACTTC.

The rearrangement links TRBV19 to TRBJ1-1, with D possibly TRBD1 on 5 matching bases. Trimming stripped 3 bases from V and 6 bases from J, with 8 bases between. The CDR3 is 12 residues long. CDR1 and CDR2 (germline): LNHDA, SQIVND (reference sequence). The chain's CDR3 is CASSMTGAEAFF. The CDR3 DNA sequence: TGTGCCAGTAGTATGACGGGGGCTGAAGCTTTCTTT.

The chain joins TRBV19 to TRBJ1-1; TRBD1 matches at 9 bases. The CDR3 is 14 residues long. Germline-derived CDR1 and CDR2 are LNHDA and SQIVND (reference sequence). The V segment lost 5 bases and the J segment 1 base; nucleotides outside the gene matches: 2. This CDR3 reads CASSVGQGNTEAFF. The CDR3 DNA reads TGTGCCAGTAGTGTGGGACAGGGGAACACTGAAGCTTTCTTT. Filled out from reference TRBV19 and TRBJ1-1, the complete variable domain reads DGGITQSPKYLFRKEGQNVTLSCEQNLNHDAMYWYRQDPGQGLRLIYYSQIVNDFQKGDIAEGYSVSREKKESFPLTVTSAQKNPTAFYLCASSVGQGNTEAFFGQGTRLTVV.

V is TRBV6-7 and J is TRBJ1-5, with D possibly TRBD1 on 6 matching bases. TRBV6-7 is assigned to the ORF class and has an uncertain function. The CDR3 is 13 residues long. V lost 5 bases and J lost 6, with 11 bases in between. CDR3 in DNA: TGTGCCAGCAGTAACACAGGGTTTCAGCCCCAGCATTTT. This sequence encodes CASSNTGFQPQHF.

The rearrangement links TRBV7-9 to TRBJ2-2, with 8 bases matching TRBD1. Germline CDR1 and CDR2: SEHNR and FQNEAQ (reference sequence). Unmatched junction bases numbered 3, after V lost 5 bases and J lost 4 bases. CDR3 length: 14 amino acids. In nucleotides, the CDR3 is TGTGCCAGCAGCGCGGACAGGGTCACCGGGGAGCTGTTTTTT. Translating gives CASSADRVTGELFF. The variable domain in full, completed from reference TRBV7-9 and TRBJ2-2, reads DTGVSQNPRHKITKRGQNVTFRCDPISEHNRLYWYRQTLGQGPEFLTYFQNEAQLEKSRLLSDRFSAERPKGSFSTLEIQRTEQGDSAMYLCASSADRVTGELFFGEGSRLTVL.

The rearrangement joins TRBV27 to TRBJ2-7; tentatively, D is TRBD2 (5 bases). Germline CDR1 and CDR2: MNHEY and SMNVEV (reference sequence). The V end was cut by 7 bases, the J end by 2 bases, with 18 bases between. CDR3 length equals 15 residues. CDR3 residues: CASTHRASGAYEQYF. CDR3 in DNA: TGTGCCAGCACCCACCGGGCCAGCGGTGCCTACGAGCAGTACTTC.

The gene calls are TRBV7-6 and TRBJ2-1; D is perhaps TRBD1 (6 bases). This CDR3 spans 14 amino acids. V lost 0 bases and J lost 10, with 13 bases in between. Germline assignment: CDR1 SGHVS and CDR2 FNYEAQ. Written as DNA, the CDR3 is TGTGCCAGCAGCTTAGCGCCTCCTGACAGGGAGCAGTTCTTC. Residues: CASSLAPPDREQFF.

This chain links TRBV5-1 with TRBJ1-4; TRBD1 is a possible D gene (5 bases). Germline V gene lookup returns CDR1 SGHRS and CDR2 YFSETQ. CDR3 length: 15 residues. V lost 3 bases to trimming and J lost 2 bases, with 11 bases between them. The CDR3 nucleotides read TGCGCCAGCAGCTCTGCAGGGTCTACTAATGAAAAACTGTTTTTT. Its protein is CASSSAGSTNEKLFF.

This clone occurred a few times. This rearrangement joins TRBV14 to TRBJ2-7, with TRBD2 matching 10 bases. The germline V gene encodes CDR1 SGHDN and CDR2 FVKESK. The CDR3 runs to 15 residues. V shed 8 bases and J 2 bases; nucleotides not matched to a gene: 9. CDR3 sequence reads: CASLPRAGGPYEQYF. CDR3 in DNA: TGTGCCAGCTTACCCCGAGCGGGGGGGCCCTACGAGCAGTACTTC.

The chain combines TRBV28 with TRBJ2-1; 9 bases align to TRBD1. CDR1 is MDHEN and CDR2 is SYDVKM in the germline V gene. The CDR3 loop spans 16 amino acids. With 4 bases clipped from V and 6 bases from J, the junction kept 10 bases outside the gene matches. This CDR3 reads CASSYDPGQGSNEQFF. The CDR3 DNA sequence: TGTGCCAGCAGTTACGATCCGGGACAGGGAAGCAATGAGCAGTTCTTC.

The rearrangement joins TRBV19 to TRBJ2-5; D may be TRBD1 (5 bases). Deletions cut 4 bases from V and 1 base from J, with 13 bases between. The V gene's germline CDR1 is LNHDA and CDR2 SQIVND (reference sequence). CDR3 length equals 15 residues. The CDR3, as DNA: TGTGCCAGTAGTACCCCGACAGAACCCCAAGAGACCCAGTACTTC. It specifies CASSTPTEPQETQYF. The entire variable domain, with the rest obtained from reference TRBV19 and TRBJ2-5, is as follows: DGGITQSPKYLFRKEGQNVTLSCEQNLNHDAMYWYRQDPGQGLRLIYYSQIVNDFQKGDIAEGYSVSREKKESFPLTVTSAQKNPTAFYLCASSTPTEPQETQYFGPGTRLLVL.

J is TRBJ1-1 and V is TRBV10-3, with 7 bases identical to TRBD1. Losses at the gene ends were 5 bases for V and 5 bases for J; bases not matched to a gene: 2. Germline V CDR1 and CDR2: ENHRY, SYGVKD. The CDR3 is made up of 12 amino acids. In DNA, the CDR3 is TGTGCCATCAGTCCAGGGGGTACTGAAGCTTTCTTT. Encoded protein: CAISPGGTEAFF.

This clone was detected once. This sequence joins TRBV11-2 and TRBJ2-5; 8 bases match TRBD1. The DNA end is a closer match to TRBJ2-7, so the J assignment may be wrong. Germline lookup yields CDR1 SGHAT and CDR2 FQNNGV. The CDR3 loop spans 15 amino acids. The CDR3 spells CASSLEWQGAYEQYF. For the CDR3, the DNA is TGTGCCAGCAGCTTAGAATGGCAGGGGGCATACGAGCAGTACTTC.

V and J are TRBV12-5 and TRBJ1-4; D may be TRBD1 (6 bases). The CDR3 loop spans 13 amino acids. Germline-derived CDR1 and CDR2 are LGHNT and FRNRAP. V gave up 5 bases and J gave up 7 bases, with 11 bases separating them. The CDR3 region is CASGPGGVEKLFF. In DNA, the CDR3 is TGTGCTAGTGGTCCCGGGGGCGTTGAAAAACTGTTTTTT.